The 8 T cell receptor beta chains given below trace back to one sample, sequenced in a study of blood T cells in healthy people across ages. A sample-barcoded 5' primer and a J-beta primer mix were used in a second PCR of roughly 7 to 11 cycles. TCRdb reprocessed the 5' RACE reads with MiXCR, giving one entry per CDR3 protein. The repertoire has some 880,000 distinct CDR3 sequences, approximately 35% of them found once; the top ten carry 10% to 15%. The sequenced sample was blood. These receptors originate from a man between 18 and 29 years old in good health.

The chain uses TRBV7-9 and TRBJ2-3; 8 bases fit TRBD2. Germline V CDR1 and CDR2: SEHNR, FQNEAQ (reference sequence). This CDR3 comprises 13 residues. The CDR3 spells CVITSGSTDTQYF. The DNA for the CDR3 is TGTGTCATAACTAGCGGCTCCACAGATACGCAGTATTTT. The whole variable domain, filled in from reference TRBV7-9 and TRBJ2-3, reads DTGVSQNPRHKITKRGQNVTFRCDPISEHNRLYWYRQTLGQGPEFLTYFQNEAQLEKSRLLSDRFSAERPKGSFSTLEIQRTEQGDSAMYLCVITSGSTDTQYFGPGTRLTVL.

About this clonotype: The germline gene is not matched at one end of the junction; a read error may be the cause. The chain carries TRBV4-3 and TRBJ1-4; tentative D call: TRBD1 (5 bases). The CDR3 runs to 17 residues. Germline V gene data show CDR1 as LGHNA and CDR2 as YSLEER. CDR3 loop: CTSSQRGRVSTNEKLFF. The CDR3 DNA reads as TGCACCAGCAGCCAACGCGGCAGGGTATCAACTAATGAAAAACTGTTTTTT.

This chain connects TRBV7-9 to TRBJ2-7; D not certain. The V and J ends lost 4 bases and 4 bases respectively, with 8 bases between them. Germline values: CDR1 SEHNR, CDR2 FQNEAQ (reference sequence). This CDR3 has 12 amino acids. The CDR3 here is CASSSSKYEQYF. The CDR3 nucleotides are TGTGCCAGCAGCTCTTCGAAGTACGAGCAGTACTTC.

Comments on this clonotype: This may come from a read error, since a much larger clone is one base off. The chain couples TRBV6-1 to TRBJ2-7, with a weak D call TRBD1 (6 bases). Trimming cost V 2 bases and J 0 bases, with 8 bases left between them. This CDR3 is built from 14 residues. The germline V gene has CDR1 MNHNS and CDR2 SASEGT. The CDR3 DNA sequence: TGTGCCAGCAGTGAAATGGGGGCCTCCTACGAGCAGTACTTC. It translates to CASSEMGASYEQYF.

Only a few counts were recorded for this clonotype. The V gene is TRBV3-1, the J gene TRBJ1-1; weak D call: TRBD1 (6 bases). The CDR3 spans 15 residues. Between the trimmed V and J ends, which lost 4 bases and 1 base, there was a span of 13 bases. The germline gives CDR1 LGHDT, CDR2 YNNKEL (reference sequence). CDR3 sequence (DNA): TGTGCCAGCAGCCTCCGGGACACTCCGAACACTGAAGCTTTCTTT. Amino acids: CASSLRDTPNTEAFF.

The rearrangement links TRBV5-1 to TRBJ2-3; D is undetermined. V dropped 1 base and J dropped 4 bases, with 13 bases sitting between them. This CDR3 region has 15 residues. The germline CDR1 and CDR2 sequences are SGHRS and YFSETQ. CDR3 bases: TGCGCCAGCAGCTTGACACCGACCACCTCAGATACGCAGTATTTT. Protein: CASSLTPTTSDTQYF.

This clonotype was seen more than once but under ten times. The chain is built from TRBV7-9 and TRBJ2-1; D uncertain. The CDR3 runs 14 residues. The ends were cut back, 3 bases at V and 1 base at J, with 7 bases in the middle. Germline CDR1 is SEHNR and CDR2 is FQNEAQ (reference sequence). The CDR3 here is CASSFLDSYNEQFF. The CDR3 nucleotides are TGTGCCAGCAGCTTCCTCGATTCCTACAATGAGCAGTTCTTC.

The chain couples TRBV12-3 or TRBV12-4 to TRBJ2-1; tentative D call: TRBD2 (5 bases). Deletions cut 6 bases from V and 10 bases from J, with 13 bases between. The CDR3 loop spans 12 amino acids. The CDR3 sequence is CASRSGLGEQFF. DNA of the CDR3: TGTGCCAGCAGGTCGGGGTTGGGCGAGCAGTTCTTC.